This record covers a single T cell receptor beta chain. The junction shows a germline mismatch at one end, possibly a read error. CDR1 MNHEY and CDR2 SMNVEV come from the germline V gene (reference sequence). This CDR3 contains 15 residues. Isolated per sample were at least 7 million PBMCs. This specimen belongs to a study of blood T cells in healthy people across ages. Primers used in a second PCR of roughly 7 to 11 cycles were a sample-barcoded 5' primer and a J-beta primer mix. MiXCR was run by TCRdb on the 5' RACE reads, yielding one entry per CDR3 protein. The repertoire has over a million distinct CDR3 sequences, under 45% of them found once; the top ten carry approximately 17%.

The sequenced sample consisted of blood. The clonotype comes from a woman aged 60-70 years in good health. The chain recombines TRBV27 with TRBJ1-2, with 9 positions matching TRBD1. CDR3 in DNA: TGTGCCGGCAGTTTCGGGACAGGGACTTCGGGGGGCTACACCTTC. Translated: CAGSFGTGTSGGYTF.